This entry describes one T cell receptor beta chain. Its antigen is as yet unknown. The sample's treatment: oral pan-JAK inhibitor, 5-10 mg twice daily. The sample is drawn from a study of CD8+ T cells in alopecia areata. At the level of the study: Severity scoring for treated patients was based on the percentage of affected scalp area. Findings and caveats of the study: A large proportion of expanded lesional clones were detected persisting in scalp and blood during tofacitinib.

Investigators isolated RNA and reverse transcribed it into cDNA to act as the sequencing template. The assay was immunoSEQ multiplex PCR, and TCRdb's table has in-frame clones only and misses some. The table includes fewer than 150,000 clones, less than 60% detected once. The sequence derives from a human donor with alopecia areata. Sequenced material: CD4+ T cells sorted from blood, taken at week 24, from a patient treated with tofacitinib.

CDR3 sequence reads: CASSLQGLHQETQYF. DNA of the CDR3: TGTGCCAGCAGCTTACAGGGTCTCCACCAAGAGACCCAGTACTTC. The rearrangement joins TRBV5-5 to TRBJ2-5; weak D call: TRBD1 (6 bases). Trimming shortened V by 2 bases and J by 0 bases, and 11 bases separated the two germline ends. The germline gives CDR1 SGHKS, CDR2 YYEKEE (reference sequence). This CDR3 is built from 15 residues.